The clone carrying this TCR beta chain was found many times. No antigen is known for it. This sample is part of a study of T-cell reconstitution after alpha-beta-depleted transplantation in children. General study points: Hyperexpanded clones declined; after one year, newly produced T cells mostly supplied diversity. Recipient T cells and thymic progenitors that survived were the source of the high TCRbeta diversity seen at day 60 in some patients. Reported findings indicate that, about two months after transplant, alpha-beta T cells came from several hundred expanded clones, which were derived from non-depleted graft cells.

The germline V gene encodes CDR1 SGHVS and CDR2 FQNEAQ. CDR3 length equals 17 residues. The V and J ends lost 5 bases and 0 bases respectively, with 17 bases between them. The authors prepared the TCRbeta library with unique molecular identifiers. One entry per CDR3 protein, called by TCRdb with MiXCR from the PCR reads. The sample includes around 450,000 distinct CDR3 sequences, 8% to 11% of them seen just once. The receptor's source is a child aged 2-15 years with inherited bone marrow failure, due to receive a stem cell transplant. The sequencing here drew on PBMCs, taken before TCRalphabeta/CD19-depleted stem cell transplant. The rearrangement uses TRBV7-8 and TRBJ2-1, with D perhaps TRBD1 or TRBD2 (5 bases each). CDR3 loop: CASSLQPGTSSYNEQFF. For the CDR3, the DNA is TGTGCCAGCAGCCTCCAACCCGGGACGAGCTCCTACAATGAGCAGTTCTTC.